The 20 T cell receptor beta chains in this list originate from one sample, sequenced in a study of blood T cell repertoires in COVID-19. Clones were read by immunoSEQ multiplex PCR, and TCRdb kept only the in-frame ones, dropping some. The sample has 55,000 to 90,000 clones; approximately 90% are singletons. The source material was peripheral blood. These receptors originate from a human donor in a cohort sampled during active COVID-19.

V is TRBV11-2 and J is TRBJ1-1; tentatively, D is TRBD1 (5 bases). There are 15 residues in the CDR3. Trimming stripped 3 bases from V and 1 base from J, with 12 bases between. Looked up from germline, CDR1 is SGHAT and CDR2 is FQNNGV. CDR3 nucleotides: TGTGCCAGCAGCTTTATAGGGGTTGCGAACACTGAAGCTTTCTTT. It translates to CASSFIGVANTEAFF.

The CDR3 DNA follows: TGTGCCAGCACCCTGCAGGGGGCTGAGCAGTACTTC. Residues: CASTLQGAEQYF. This chain joins TRBV2 and TRBJ2-7, with 8 bases aligning to TRBD1. Trimming removed 7 bases from V and 7 bases from J; junction bases left unmatched: 6. This CDR3 comprises 12 residues. The germline gives CDR1 SNHLY, CDR2 FYNNEI.

Here the CDR3 DNA reads TGTGCCAGCAGTTTAACCCTAGTTACTAATGAAAAACTGTTTTTT. Encoded protein: CASSLTLVTNEKLFF. V and J are TRBV28 and TRBJ1-4, with D unclear. V was shortened by 2 bases and J by 2 bases, with 9 bases between the two germline ends. Germline V gene lookup returns CDR1 MDHEN and CDR2 SYDVKM. This CDR3 comprises 15 residues.

The chain links TRBV18 to TRBJ1-3; no definite D call. Trimming removed 2 bases at V and 0 bases at J, with 14 bases between. This CDR3 region has 17 residues. The V gene's germline CDR1 is KGHSH and CDR2 LQKENI. CDR3 protein: CASSPGSTSGSGNTIYF. The CDR3 region has the DNA TGTGCCAGCTCACCAGGTTCGACTAGTGGCTCTGGAAACACCATATATTTT.

This chain connects TRBV11-2 to TRBJ2-2, with TRBD1 matching over 7 bases. The CDR3 spans 15 residues. The junction had 6 bases not matched to a gene; V was cut back by 3 bases and J by 5 bases. Germline CDR1 and CDR2: SGHAT and FQNNGV. The CDR3 DNA reads TGTGCCAGCAGCTTGAGTACAGGGGTTACCGGGGAGCTGTTTTTT. Translation gives CASSLSTGVTGELFF.

The table lists this clone with a few counts. The rearrangement uses TRBV2 and TRBJ1-3; D remains unclear. The V end lost 3 bases, the J end lost 0 bases, and 9 bases lay between the germline ends. Per germline, CDR1 SNHLY and CDR2 FYNNEI. This CDR3 comprises 15 residues. CDR3 DNA: TGTGCCAGCAGTGATGTCGGGAGCTCTGGAAACACCATATATTTT. As protein: CASSDVGSSGNTIYF.

This chain links TRBV4-1 with TRBJ2-7, with a tentative D call TRBD1 (5 bases). Germline CDR1 and CDR2: MGHRA and YSYEKL. V lost 4 bases to trimming and J lost 2 bases, with 12 bases between them. This CDR3 has 14 amino acids. The CDR3 reads CASSRPGITYEQYF. The CDR3, as DNA: TGCGCCAGCAGCCGTCCAGGGATCACCTACGAGCAGTACTTC.

This clone appeared a single time. The V gene is TRBV11-3, the J gene TRBJ2-1, with 7 positions matching TRBD2. Germline CDR1 SGHNT, CDR2 YENEEA. The CDR3 spans 17 residues. V lost 4 bases, J lost 0 bases, and 9 bases stayed unmatched. The CDR3 sequence: CASSSRGLSSSYNEQFF. Here the CDR3 DNA reads TGTGCCAGCAGCTCACGGGGACTATCAAGCTCCTACAATGAGCAGTTCTTC.

The V gene is TRBV7-8, the J gene TRBJ2-7; D is unresolved. The CDR3 extends over 13 amino acids. Germline-derived CDR1 and CDR2 are SGHVS and FQNEAQ. V was clipped by 1 base and J by 6 bases, with 10 bases between them. CDR3 bases: TGTGCCAGCAGCTTAGTAGTTTTCGGCGAGCAGTACGTC. Translated, it gives CASSLVVFGEQYV.

The chain has TRBV28 and TRBJ2-3; D is possibly TRBD2 (6 bases). There are 15 residues in the CDR3. Trimming shortened V by 5 bases and J by 7 bases, and 19 bases separated the two germline ends. Germline assignment: CDR1 MDHEN and CDR2 SYDVKM. The CDR3 DNA reads TGTGCCAGCAGTCCTAGCGACTTTGGGTTAAATACGCAGTATTTT. Translating it yields CASSPSDFGLNTQYF.

The chain uses TRBV10-3 and TRBJ2-7; 8 nucleotides line up with TRBD1. This CDR3 region has 12 residues. J gave up 3 bases and V 10 bases, and 5 bases lay outside the gene matches. CDR1 is ENHRY and CDR2 is SYGVKD in the germline V gene. The DNA of the CDR3 is TGTGCCACTAAGGACAGGGTCTACGAGCAGTACTTC. It yields the protein CATKDRVYEQYF.

The chain couples TRBV19 to TRBJ1-2, with TRBD1 identical over 8 bases. The CDR3 is made up of 15 amino acids. Losses at the gene ends were 0 bases for V and 4 bases for J; bases not matched to a gene: 4. Germline V gene sequence: CDR1 LNHDA, CDR2 SQIVND (reference sequence). CDR3 coding DNA: TGTGCCAGTAGTATAGACGGACAGGGAGGCTATGGCTACACCTTC. Residues: CASSIDGQGGYGYTF.

The chain employs TRBV2 and TRBJ1-6; no reliable D call. Germline V gene sequence: CDR1 SNHLY, CDR2 FYNNEI. CDR3 length: 14 amino acids. The germline V and J ends were trimmed by 6 bases and 10 bases, with 16 bases remaining between them. DNA of the CDR3: TGTGCCAGCAGCCTCCGCGAGGGAAGATCACCCCTCCACTTT. Amino acid sequence: CASSLREGRSPLHF.

CDR3 nucleotides: TGTGCCAGCTCACCCGAGACCGGGAACTCTGGAAACACCATATATTTT. It specifies CASSPETGNSGNTIYF. The chain recombines TRBV18 with TRBJ1-3; D is undetermined. Germline CDR1 is KGHSH and CDR2 is LQKENI. Trimming left V 3 bases short and J 0 bases short, with 12 bases between. CDR3 length: 16 amino acids.

The genes are TRBV7-8 and TRBJ2-1; D might be TRBD2 (5 bases). CDR1 SGHVS and CDR2 FQNEAQ come from the germline V gene. The CDR3 length is 14 residues. The V end was cut by 4 bases, the J end by 3 bases, with 10 bases between. The chain's CDR3 is CASSSSGFYNEQFF. Written as DNA, the CDR3 is TGTGCCAGCAGCTCCAGCGGTTTCTACAATGAGCAGTTCTTC.

The rearrangement links TRBV7-3 to TRBJ2-3, with 12 bases lining up with TRBD2. Germline V gene data show CDR1 as SGHTA and CDR2 as FQGTGA. Trimming took 5 bases from V and 8 from J; bases not matched to a gene: 2. The CDR3 length is 13 residues. Written as DNA, the CDR3 is TGTGCCAGCAGCCCGACTAGCGGGAGTACGCAGTATTTT. It specifies CASSPTSGSTQYF. Variable domain in full (rest from reference TRBV7-3 and TRBJ2-3): GAGVSQTPSNKVTEKGKYVELRCDPISGHTALYWYRQSLGQGPEFLIYFQGTGAADDSGLPNDRFFAVRPEGSVSTLKIQRTERGDSAVYLCASSPTSGSTQYFGPGTRLTVL.

The chain links TRBV28 to TRBJ2-2, with D maybe TRBD2 (6 bases). This CDR3 spans 14 amino acids. CDR1 is MDHEN and CDR2 is SYDVKM in the germline V gene. The V and J ends lost 4 bases and 3 bases respectively, with 9 bases between them. DNA for the CDR3: TGTGCCAGCAGTTATGGGGACTACACCGGGGAGCTGTTTTTT. The encoded protein is CASSYGDYTGELFF.

The V call is TRBV28, the J call TRBJ1-6, with 7 bases matching TRBD1. CDR3 length equals 14 residues. Germline trimming cut 3 bases from V and 4 bases from J; bases unmatched to any gene: 0. Per the germline V gene, CDR1 is MDHEN and CDR2 is SYDVKM. The CDR3 bases are TGTGCCAGCAGTTTGGGACAGTATAATTCACCCCTCCACTTT. Its translation: CASSLGQYNSPLHF.

As DNA, the CDR3 is TGTGCCAGCAGCCAAGGCGGGACAGCCCTACGGGCCACTGAAGCTTTCTTT. Protein sequence: CASSQGGTALRATEAFF. The rearrangement uses TRBV3-1 (or the pseudogene TRBV3-2) and TRBJ1-1, with 7 bases lining up with TRBD1. CDR3 length: 17 amino acids. V lost 1 base and J lost 4; bases outside the gene matches: 12. Germline V lookup: CDR1 LGHDT, CDR2 YNNKEL (reference sequence).

The gene calls are TRBV19 and TRBJ2-1, with 11 nucleotides matching TRBD2. The CDR3 runs to 15 residues. Germline V gene data show CDR1 as LNHDA and CDR2 as SQIVND (reference sequence). The J segment lost 6 bases and the V segment lost 4 bases, leaving 5 bases of the junction unmatched. The CDR3 coding sequence is TGTGCCAGTAGTACGGGGACTAGCGGTGTCAATGAGCAGTTCTTC. It specifies CASSTGTSGVNEQFF.